A single sample gave rise to the 30 T cell receptor beta chains below, sequenced in a study of T-cell memory formation after mild COVID-19. TCRdb processed the 5' RACE reads anew with MiXCR; each CDR3 protein has one entry. Among more than 250,000 distinct CDR3 sequences listed, roughly 15% were seen once. The material sequenced was PBMCs or a T cell subset sorted from them (not recorded which). All receptors derive from a man younger than 30 who had mild COVID-19 (a few samples of this study predate the infection). Cell type and time point are not known.

This clonotype was seen only a few times. This chain joins TRBV4-3 and TRBJ2-3; D not certain. Germline V gives CDR1 LGHNA, CDR2 YSLEER. This CDR3 is 16 amino acids long. Deletions cut 2 bases from V and 1 base from J, with 13 bases between. This CDR3 reads CASSQRPGRGTDTQYF. DNA for the CDR3: TGCGCCAGCAGCCAAAGACCGGGTCGAGGCACAGATACGCAGTATTTT.

The chain combines TRBV6-5 with TRBJ2-7; D possibly corresponds to TRBD2 (5 bases). There are 13 residues in the CDR3. Trimming took off 6 bases at V and 4 bases at J, with 13 bases between the two ends. Germline CDR1 MNHEY, CDR2 SVGAGI. DNA of the CDR3: TGTGCCAGCAGACCCCGGACGGGATACGAGCAGTACGTC. It codes for CASRPRTGYEQYV.

This chain links TRBV7-9 with TRBJ2-3, with TRBD2 identical over 7 bases. The CDR3 covers 15 residues. CDR1 SEHNR and CDR2 FQNEAQ come from the germline V gene (reference sequence). J was trimmed by 4 bases and V by 4 bases; bases with no gene match: 8. Here the CDR3 reads CASSYTAGTSDTQYF. The CDR3 region has the DNA TGTGCCAGCAGCTACACAGCGGGGACCTCAGATACGCAGTATTTT.

The rearrangement links TRBV6-1 to TRBJ1-2, with D unresolved. The CDR3 sequence is 15 residues long. Trimming took 6 bases from V and 4 from J, leaving 18 bases between them. Germline values: CDR1 MNHNS, CDR2 SASEGT. In nucleotides, the CDR3 is TGTGCCAGCAGAGACGGCGGACGGTCCGGCTATGGCTACACCTTC. This encodes CASRDGGRSGYGYTF.

In this sample, this clonotype turned up a few times. J is TRBJ2-2 and V is TRBV4-2; the D gene is possibly TRBD1 (5 bases). The CDR3 length is 12 residues. Germline V CDR1 and CDR2: LGHNA, YNFKEQ. V lost 4 bases to trimming and J lost 9 bases, with 9 bases between them. The CDR3 sequence is CASSLDSRELFF. The CDR3 DNA sequence: TGTGCCAGCAGCCTCGACAGTCGGGAGCTGTTTTTT.

In this sample, this clonotype turned up a few times. The chain couples TRBV6-5 to TRBJ2-7; tentatively, D is TRBD2 (5 bases). Per the germline V gene, CDR1 is MNHEY and CDR2 is SVGAGI. Trimming took off 4 bases at V and 6 bases at J, with 16 bases between the two ends. CDR3 size: 14 residues. The CDR3 DNA reads TGTGCCAGCAGTTTCCTCGGCGGGCGAAGCGAGCAGTACTTC. Protein: CASSFLGGRSEQYF.

This chain uses TRBV2 with TRBJ2-4; D call uncertain. V was cut by 3 bases and J by 16 bases, with 16 bases left in between. Germline loops: CDR1 SNHLY, CDR2 FYNNEI. This CDR3 has 12 amino acids. Here the CDR3 DNA reads TGTGCCAGCAGTGACTCCCTCCCCCCTGTTTACTTC. Encoded protein: CASSDSLPPVYF.

This clonotype was seen more than once but under ten times. The chain carries TRBV7-2 and TRBJ2-5; unclear D gene. The CDR3 loop spans 13 amino acids. Germline V lookup: CDR1 SGHTA, CDR2 FQGNSA. Trimming left V 7 bases short and J 1 base short, with 10 bases between. The CDR3 sequence: CASTLDRQETQYF. For the CDR3, the DNA is TGTGCCAGCACCCTGGATCGCCAAGAGACCCAGTACTTC. Full variable domain (rest looked up from reference TRBV7-2 and TRBJ2-5): GAGVSQSPSNKVTEKGKDVELRCDPISGHTALYWYRQSLGQGLEFLIYFQGNSAPDKSGLPSDRFSAERTGGSVSTLTIQRTQQEDSAVYLCASTLDRQETQYFGPGTRLLVL.

This clonotype was seen ten or more times. This chain connects TRBV11-2 to TRBJ1-1, with D tentatively TRBD1 (6 bases). Germline CDR1 SGHAT, CDR2 FQNNGV. CDR3 length: 14 amino acids. V lost 3 bases and J lost 3, with 11 bases in between. The CDR3 sequence is CASSFGQYYTEAFF. The CDR3 DNA reads TGTGCCAGCAGCTTCGGACAGTACTACACTGAAGCTTTCTTT.

The V call is TRBV11-2, the J call TRBJ2-1; D may be TRBD1 or TRBD2 (6 bases each). The V gene lost 7 bases and the J gene lost 3 bases, with 16 bases spanning the gap. This CDR3 comprises 15 residues. In germline, CDR1 is SGHAT, CDR2 FQNNGV. The CDR3 is CASTPEGGVYNEQFF. The DNA for the CDR3 is TGTGCCAGCACCCCGGAGGGGGGCGTCTACAATGAGCAGTTCTTC.

This clonotype has a count of ten or more. The J gene is TRBJ2-1, the V gene TRBV7-2, with TRBD1 identical over 11 bases. The CDR3 loop spans 14 amino acids. The germline gives CDR1 SGHTA, CDR2 FQGNSA. The CDR3 spells CATRGQGGNNEQFF. The CDR3 DNA follows: TGTGCGACAAGGGGACAGGGGGGAAACAATGAGCAGTTCTTC.

The CDR3 loop is CASSPLGTGRGTNYGYTF. In nucleotides, the CDR3 is TGCGCCAGCAGCCCCCTAGGGACAGGCCGCGGAACTAACTATGGCTACACCTTC. The chain couples TRBV4-1 to TRBJ1-2; TRBD1 matches 8 bases. Germline trimming cut 4 bases from V and 0 bases from J; bases unmatched to any gene: 13. Per the germline V gene, CDR1 is MGHRA and CDR2 is YSYEKL. This CDR3 is built from 18 residues.

The genes are TRBV4-3 and TRBJ1-6; D not certain. V dropped 1 base and J dropped 6 bases, with 10 bases sitting between them. The CDR3 runs 15 residues. Looked up from germline, CDR1 is LGHNA and CDR2 is YSLEER. This chain's CDR3 is CASSQGTSRNSPLHF. In nucleotides, the CDR3 is TGCGCCAGCAGCCAAGGGACGTCACGTAATTCACCCCTCCACTTT.

V usage is TRBV5-5 and J usage is TRBJ2-3, with 8 bases lining up with TRBD2. Germline V gene lookup returns CDR1 SGHKS and CDR2 YYEKEE (reference sequence). Trimming removed 5 bases from V and 4 bases from J; junction bases left unmatched: 9. The CDR3 length is 15 residues. The CDR3 region is CASSRPGLGADTQYF. Written as DNA, the CDR3 is TGTGCCAGCAGTCGCCCGGGACTAGGGGCAGATACGCAGTATTTT.

This clonotype was counted a few times. The V gene is TRBV7-2, the J gene TRBJ2-5; 12 bases line up with TRBD2. The CDR3 runs to 15 residues. Germline V gene sequence: CDR1 SGHTA, CDR2 FQGNSA. V gave up 6 bases and J gave up 4 bases; unmatched junction bases: 6. The CDR3 loop is CASRTELAGGETQYF. In nucleotides, the CDR3 is TGTGCCAGCAGAACAGAACTAGCGGGGGGAGAGACCCAGTACTTC. Looking up the rest from reference TRBV7-2 and TRBJ2-5 gives the full variable domain: GAGVSQSPSNKVTEKGKDVELRCDPISGHTALYWYRQSLGQGLEFLIYFQGNSAPDKSGLPSDRFSAERTGGSVSTLTIQRTQQEDSAVYLCASRTELAGGETQYFGPGTRLLVL.

This clonotype was detected a few times. The J gene is TRBJ2-1, the V gene TRBV5-1; D is unresolved. Germline CDR1 is SGHRS and CDR2 is YFSETQ. The CDR3 covers 13 residues. V was pared by 6 bases and J by 6 bases, with 13 bases between. CDR3 protein: CASNGPNGNEQFF. Here the CDR3 DNA reads TGCGCCAGCAACGGACCGAACGGCAATGAGCAGTTCTTC.

In this sample, this clonotype turned up a few times. The chain uses TRBV5-1 and TRBJ2-6; D is uncertain. The CDR3 extends over 16 amino acids. From germline, CDR1 is SGHRS and CDR2 YFSETQ. V gave up 4 bases and J gave up 4 bases, with 15 bases separating them. The CDR3, as DNA: TGCGCCAGCAGCGTACGTCCTTGGGGAGGGGCCAACGTCCTGACTTTC. It is translated as CASSVRPWGGANVLTF.

The genes are TRBV28 and TRBJ1-1; weak D call: TRBD1 (6 bases). The CDR3 spans 15 residues. V was clipped by 3 bases and J by 3 bases, with 14 bases between them. CDR1 MDHEN and CDR2 SYDVKM come from the germline V gene. CDR3 in amino acids: CASSFHGGRDTEAFF. The CDR3 nucleotides are TGTGCCAGCAGTTTCCACGGGGGGCGGGACACTGAAGCTTTCTTT.

This clonotype turned up a few times. The rearrangement joins TRBV4-1 to TRBJ1-5, with 7 bases identical to TRBD1. In germline, CDR1 is MGHRA, CDR2 YSYEKL. The length of the CDR3 is 14 residues. V lost 3 bases and J lost 5; bases outside the gene matches: 4. CDR3 DNA: TGCGCCAGCAGCCAGGTAACAGGGGATCAGCCCCAGCATTTT. It is translated as CASSQVTGDQPQHF.

The V gene is TRBV5-1, the J gene TRBJ1-2; 7 bases are shared with TRBD1. There are 16 residues in the CDR3. CDR1 is SGHRS, CDR2 YFSETQ, per germline. The V gene end was trimmed by 4 bases and the J gene end by 6 bases; junction bases not matched to a gene: 15. This CDR3 is CASSLRGQADIDGYTF. The CDR3 DNA follows: TGCGCCAGCAGCCTGCGTGGACAGGCGGATATTGATGGCTACACCTTC.

This clonotype has only a few counts. The genes are TRBV15 and TRBJ2-7; 12 bases match TRBD2. V lost 3 bases and J lost 0; bases outside the gene matches: 3. CDR1 LNHNV and CDR2 YYDKDF come from the germline V gene (reference sequence). The CDR3 consists of 16 residues. The CDR3 spells CATSRKGLAGSYEQYF. Written as DNA, the CDR3 is TGTGCCACCAGCAGGAAGGGACTAGCGGGCTCCTACGAGCAGTACTTC.

There are many counts of this clonotype. The chain uses TRBV7-2 and TRBJ2-1; 9 bases fit TRBD2. V shed 2 bases, J shed 5 bases, and the junction held 4 bases outside the gene matches. The CDR3 has 15 residues. The germline V gene encodes CDR1 SGHTA and CDR2 FQGNSA. The CDR3 region is CASSLMAGGNNEQFF. CDR3 nucleotides: TGTGCCAGCAGCTTAATGGCGGGGGGGAACAATGAGCAGTTCTTC.

This clonotype was picked up a small number of times. The V and J genes are TRBV6-2 or TRBV6-3 and TRBJ2-7, with no clear D. V gave up 6 bases and J gave up 4 bases, with 7 bases separating them. Per the germline V gene, CDR1 is MNHEY and CDR2 is SVGEGT. CDR3 length: 11 residues. CDR3 coding DNA: TGTGCCAGCAGAACCGGTTACGAGCAGTACTTC. It translates to CASRTGYEQYF.

In this sample, this clonotype turned up a few times. The chain uses TRBV6-2 or TRBV6-3 and TRBJ2-7, with D possibly being TRBD1 or TRBD2 (5 bases each). This CDR3 spans 13 amino acids. The V end was cut by 2 bases, the J end by 5 bases, with 10 bases between. The germline V gene has CDR1 MNHEY and CDR2 SVGEGT. For the CDR3, the DNA is TGTGCCAGCAGTTACCGGGGCGTGAACGAGCAGTACTTC. Its translation: CASSYRGVNEQYF.

This clonotype was seen only a few times. CDR3 DNA: TGTGCCAGCAGCAGGGAAGGGCGGCGGCAGTACGTC. Its translation is CASSREGRRQYV. The V and J genes are TRBV21-1 and TRBJ2-7; the DNA was not used to check the table's D call, TRBD1. TRBV21-1 is recorded as a pseudogene. The CDR3 totals 12 residues.

Concerning this clonotype: Its ends do not fully match the called genes, so a read error is possible. V usage is TRBV6-2 or TRBV6-3 and J usage is TRBJ1-6, with D possibly matching TRBD1 (6 bases). The germline gives CDR1 MNHEY, CDR2 SVGEGT. The CDR3 covers 13 residues. CDR3 in DNA: TGTGCCAGCAGTTTCACTTCCGGGACACCCTTCCACTTT. This encodes CASSFTSGTPFHF.

This clonotype was recorded a few times. The CDR3 DNA reads as TGTGCCATCAGTGAGTCCCCCGAGGATTCACAGATTTCGCAGTATTTT. This translates into CAISESPEDSQISQYF. The chain is built from TRBV10-3 and TRBJ2-3; no clear D gene. CDR3 size: 16 residues. Trimming pared 0 bases from V and 10 bases from J, leaving 20 bases between. The germline V gene encodes CDR1 ENHRY and CDR2 SYGVKD.

This clonotype appeared a few times. One junction end does not reproduce the germline sequence, and a read error may be involved. The rearrangement uses TRBV7-9 and TRBJ2-4, with 8 bases identical to TRBD1. The CDR3 has 13 residues. The germline gives CDR1 SEHNR, CDR2 FQNEAQ (reference sequence). DNA for the CDR3: TGTGCCAGCAGCTTAACATCCCGGACAGGGAGGCACTTC. It translates to CASSLTSRTGRHF.

V is TRBV6-1 and J is TRBJ1-2; tentatively, D is TRBD1 (5 bases). The V gene lost 10 bases and the J gene lost 8 bases, with 29 bases spanning the gap. CDR1 MNHNS and CDR2 SASEGT come from the germline V gene. The CDR3 extends over 16 amino acids. As DNA, the CDR3 is TGTGCCACCAATATATATACGGGGGGTGCAAGTGACGGCTACACCTTC. This translates into CATNIYTGGASDGYTF.

In this sample, this clonotype turned up a few times. This chain uses TRBV25-1 with TRBJ2-1, with 7 bases matching TRBD1. Germline V gene lookup returns CDR1 MGHDK and CDR2 SYGVNS. V lost 5 bases to trimming and J lost 1 base; unmatched junction nucleotides: 8. This CDR3 comprises 16 residues. The CDR3 loop reads CASSRVEGASYNEQFF. DNA of the CDR3: TGTGCCAGCAGTCGCGTTGAGGGGGCTTCCTACAATGAGCAGTTCTTC.